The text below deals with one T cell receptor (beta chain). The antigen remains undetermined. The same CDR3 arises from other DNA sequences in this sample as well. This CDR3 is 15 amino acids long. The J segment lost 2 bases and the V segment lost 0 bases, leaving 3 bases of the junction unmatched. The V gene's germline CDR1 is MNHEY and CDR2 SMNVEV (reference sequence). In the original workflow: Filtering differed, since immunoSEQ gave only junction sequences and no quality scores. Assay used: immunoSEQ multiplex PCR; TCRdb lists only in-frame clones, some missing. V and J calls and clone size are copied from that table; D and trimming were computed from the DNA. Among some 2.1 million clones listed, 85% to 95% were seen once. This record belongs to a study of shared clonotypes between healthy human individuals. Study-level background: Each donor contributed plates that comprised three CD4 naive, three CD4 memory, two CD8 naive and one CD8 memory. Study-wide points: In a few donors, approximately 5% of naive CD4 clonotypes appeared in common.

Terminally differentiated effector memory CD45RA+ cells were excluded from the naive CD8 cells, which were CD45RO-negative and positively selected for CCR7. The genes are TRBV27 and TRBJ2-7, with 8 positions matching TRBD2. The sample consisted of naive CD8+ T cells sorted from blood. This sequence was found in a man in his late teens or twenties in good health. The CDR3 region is CASSLSTSGAYEQYF. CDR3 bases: TGTGCCAGCAGTTTATCCACTAGCGGTGCCTACGAGCAGTACTTC.